Below, 20 T cell receptor beta chains from the same sample are listed, as sequenced in a study of shared clonotypes between healthy human individuals. TCRdb's copy holds only in-frame clones and misses some; the assay was immunoSEQ multiplex PCR. The repertoire holds some 350,000 clones, with around 74% as singletons. Sequencing was performed on memory CD4+ T cells sorted from blood. Subset given: CD45RA-negative fraction. These receptors were obtained from a man aged 25 to 45 in good health.

The V call is TRBV2, the J call TRBJ1-5, with a possible D match to TRBD1 (6 bases). The V end was cut by 6 bases, the J end by 5 bases, with 17 bases between. The CDR3 runs 15 residues. The V gene's germline CDR1 is SNHLY and CDR2 FYNNEI. This chain's CDR3 is CASRKARGQDQPQHF. DNA for the CDR3: TGTGCCAGCAGGAAGGCCAGGGGTCAGGATCAGCCCCAGCATTTT.

The V and J genes are TRBV7-8 and TRBJ2-3; D not certain. Germline V gene lookup returns CDR1 SGHVS and CDR2 FQNEAQ. V was cut by 0 bases and J by 2 bases, with 3 bases left in between. The CDR3 spans 13 residues. The CDR3 region is CASSLADTDTQYF. CDR3 DNA: TGTGCCAGCAGCTTAGCCGACACAGATACGCAGTATTTT.

The rearrangement joins TRBV7-9 to TRBJ2-7; D is unclear. CDR1 is SEHNR and CDR2 is FQNEAQ in the germline V gene (reference sequence). The CDR3 totals 12 residues. V was cut by 6 bases and J by 6 bases, with 12 bases left in between. The CDR3 DNA is TGTGCCAGCAGTTCCGACTTGACCGAGCAGTACTTC. It encodes CASSSDLTEQYF. The complete variable domain, with remaining parts taken from reference TRBV7-9 and TRBJ2-7, reads DTGVSQNPRHKITKRGQNVTFRCDPISEHNRLYWYRQTLGQGPEFLTYFQNEAQLEKSRLLSDRFSAERPKGSFSTLEIQRTEQGDSAMYLCASSSDLTEQYFGPGTRLTVT.

The J gene is TRBJ1-2, the V gene TRBV5-1; tentative D call: TRBD1 (6 bases). Trimming removed 0 bases from V and 1 base from J, with 10 bases in between. CDR1 is SGHRS, CDR2 YFSETQ, per germline. The length of the CDR3 is 15 residues. CDR3: CASSLDEGGNYGYTF. The CDR3 DNA reads as TGCGCCAGCAGCTTGGATGAGGGGGGTAACTATGGCTACACCTTC.

The rearrangement uses TRBV7-2 and TRBJ2-3; D possibly matches TRBD1 or TRBD2 (5 bases each). The V end was cut by 2 bases, the J end by 6 bases, with 18 bases between. This CDR3 region has 16 residues. Looked up from germline, CDR1 is SGHTA and CDR2 is FQGNSA. The CDR3 DNA reads TGTGCCAGCAGCTTATGGGGTCCGGGGCCTGGTGATACGCAGTATTTT. This translates into CASSLWGPGPGDTQYF. Based on the CDR3 plus reference TRBV7-2 and TRBJ2-3, the full variable domain is GAGVSQSPSNKVTEKGKDVELRCDPISGHTALYWYRQSLGQGLEFLIYFQGNSAPDKSGLPSDRFSAERTGGSVSTLTIQRTQQEDSAVYLCASSLWGPGPGDTQYFGPGTRLTVL.

Turning to this clone: An end of the junction differs from the germline gene, which may be a read error. The CDR3 protein is CASSVDGTNHGYTF. The CDR3 coding sequence is TGTGCCAGCAGCGTAGACGGGACTAACCATGGCTACACCTTC. V and J are TRBV9 and TRBJ1-2, with a tentative D call TRBD1 (5 bases). The CDR3 sequence is 14 residues long. The germline V gene encodes CDR1 SGDLS and CDR2 YYNGEE.

This clone was recorded only once. The genes are TRBV7-9 and TRBJ2-2; D call uncertain. This CDR3 is built from 13 residues. From germline, CDR1 is SEHNR and CDR2 FQNEAQ (reference sequence). Deletions cut 4 bases from V and 7 bases from J, with 10 bases between. This chain's CDR3 is CASSSGWGGELFF. In nucleotides, the CDR3 is TGTGCCAGCAGCTCCGGCTGGGGCGGGGAGCTGTTTTTT.

This clone showed up many times. This chain uses TRBV5-1 with TRBJ2-5; 11 bases agree with TRBD2. V shed 4 bases, J shed 2 bases, and the junction held 7 bases outside the gene matches. CDR3 length equals 16 residues. CDR1 and CDR2 from the germline V gene are SGHRS and YFSETQ. The CDR3 protein is CASSPIAGGMQETQYF. In DNA, the CDR3 is TGCGCCAGCAGCCCAATAGCGGGAGGGATGCAAGAGACCCAGTACTTC.

The sample holds a few counts of this clone. This rearrangement joins TRBV7-9 to TRBJ2-3; TRBD2 matches at 13 bases. V shed 6 bases, J shed 7 bases, and the junction held 4 bases outside the gene matches. The CDR3 extends over 14 amino acids. CDR1 is SEHNR and CDR2 is FQNEAQ in the germline V gene (reference sequence). CDR3 nucleotide sequence: TGTGCCAGCAGTCCCGGGACTAGCGGGAATACGCAGTATTTT. Encoded protein: CASSPGTSGNTQYF.

This chain joins TRBV14 and TRBJ2-2; weak D call: TRBD1 (6 bases). The CDR3 totals 17 residues. With 0 bases removed from V and 4 bases from J, the gap between germline ends came to 15 bases. The germline V gene encodes CDR1 SGHDN and CDR2 FVKESK. The CDR3 protein is CASSQEGWGRGTGELFF. DNA for the CDR3: TGTGCCAGCAGCCAAGAAGGCTGGGGGCGCGGCACCGGGGAGCTGTTTTTT.

The chain employs TRBV7-2 and TRBJ2-1; no firm D call. Germline CDR1 SGHTA, CDR2 FQGNSA. CDR3 length: 14 residues. V shed 2 bases and J shed 6 bases, with 11 bases lying between them. CDR3 bases: TGTGCCAGCAGCTTAAGATCGACATTCAATGAGCAGTTCTTC. It specifies CASSLRSTFNEQFF. Combining the CDR3 with reference TRBV7-2 and TRBJ2-1 gives the whole variable domain GAGVSQSPSNKVTEKGKDVELRCDPISGHTALYWYRQSLGQGLEFLIYFQGNSAPDKSGLPSDRFSAERTGGSVSTLTIQRTQQEDSAVYLCASSLRSTFNEQFFGPGTRLTVL.

V and J are TRBV7-2 and TRBJ2-5; 7 bases line up with TRBD2. V was clipped by 3 bases and J by 6 bases; unmatched bases: 19. The CDR3 covers 18 residues. Germline CDR1 and CDR2: SGHTA and FQGNSA. The CDR3 coding sequence is TGTGCCAGCAGCTTTAGACCCTCAATAGCGGGCGAGGGCCAGACCCAGTACTTC. Its translation is CASSFRPSIAGEGQTQYF.

In its sample, this clone was seen a few times. The rearrangement joins TRBV11-2 to TRBJ2-1; the match to TRBD2 covers 8 bases. The CDR3 runs 16 residues. The V gene's germline CDR1 is SGHAT and CDR2 FQNNGV. With 1 base clipped from V and 6 bases from J, the junction kept 8 bases outside the gene matches. The CDR3 sequence is CASSLGAGGVANEQFF. The CDR3 DNA follows: TGTGCCAGCAGCTTAGGGGCGGGGGGAGTGGCCAATGAGCAGTTCTTC. Together with reference TRBV11-2 and TRBJ2-1, the CDR3 gives the full variable domain: EAGVAQSPRYKIIEKRQSVAFWCNPISGHATLYWYQQILGQGPKLLIQFQNNGVVDDSQLPKDRFSAERLKGVDSTLKIQPAKLEDSAVYLCASSLGAGGVANEQFFGPGTRLTVL.

The chain recombines TRBV18 with TRBJ2-7, with 7 bases matching TRBD1. Looked up from germline, CDR1 is KGHSH and CDR2 is LQKENI. CDR3 size: 14 residues. Trimming at V came to 3 bases and at J to 6 bases, leaving 8 bases not matched to a gene. CDR3 sequence (DNA): TGTGCCAGCTCACCGTCAGGGGGAACGGCCGAGCAGTACTTC. Its protein product is CASSPSGGTAEQYF.

The genes are TRBV29-1 and TRBJ2-5, with D unclear. The CDR3 has 12 amino acids. CDR1 is SQVTM, CDR2 ANQGSEA, per germline. Trimming pared 0 bases from V and 5 bases from J, leaving 7 bases between. CDR3 residues: CSVEEMGETQYF. Here the CDR3 DNA reads TGCAGCGTTGAAGAGATGGGGGAGACCCAGTACTTC.

The gene calls are TRBV5-8 and TRBJ1-5, with D possibly TRBD1 on 5 matching bases. The CDR3 length is 13 residues. V lost 2 bases and J 8 bases, leaving 11 bases between the germline ends. Per the germline V gene, CDR1 is SGHTS and CDR2 is YDEGEE. CDR3 sequence: CASSLWGEKPQHF. The CDR3 bases are TGTGCCAGCAGCTTATGGGGGGAGAAGCCCCAGCATTTT. The full variable domain, its missing parts supplied by reference TRBV5-8 and TRBJ1-5, is EAGVTQSPTHLIKTRGQQATLRCSPISGHTSVYWYQQALGLGLQFLLWYDEGEERNRGNFPPRFSGRQFPNYSSELNVNALELEDSALYLCASSLWGEKPQHFGDGTRLSIL.

The chain combines TRBV30 with TRBJ2-7; D perhaps matches TRBD2 (6 bases). The CDR3 is 11 amino acids. Between the trimmed V and J ends, which lost 8 bases and 2 bases, there was a span of 10 bases. Germline V gives CDR1 GTSNPN, CDR2 SVGIG (reference sequence). CDR3 loop: CAATGAYEQYF. CDR3 nucleotides: TGTGCCGCAACGGGGGCCTACGAGCAGTACTTC.

The J gene is TRBJ1-2, the V gene TRBV7-9; D may be TRBD1 (5 bases). CDR3 size: 14 residues. Trimming cost V 1 base and J 5 bases, with 11 bases left between them. Per germline, CDR1 SEHNR and CDR2 FQNEAQ (reference sequence). For the CDR3, the DNA is TGTGCCAGCAGCTTAGTAGGGGTTGAGTATGGCTACACCTTC. As protein: CASSLVGVEYGYTF.

The gene calls are TRBV7-8 and TRBJ2-5; 10 bases agree with TRBD1. Germline-derived CDR1 and CDR2 are SGHVS and FQNEAQ. Trimming at V came to 7 bases and at J to 0 bases, leaving 14 bases not matched to a gene. The CDR3 loop spans 18 amino acids. The CDR3, as DNA: TGTGCCAGCACCGAGGGGGGACAGGGGAGATGGTACCAAGAGACCCAGTACTTC. Protein sequence: CASTEGGQGRWYQETQYF.

The chain has TRBV5-6 and TRBJ2-1, with 7 bases fitting TRBD2. Germline CDR1 SGHDT, CDR2 YYEEEE. The CDR3 runs 16 residues. Losses at the gene ends were 0 bases for V and 5 bases for J; bases not matched to a gene: 8. The CDR3 spells CASSLAGGFKDNEQFF. The CDR3 DNA is TGTGCCAGCAGCTTGGCGGGAGGATTTAAGGACAATGAGCAGTTCTTC.